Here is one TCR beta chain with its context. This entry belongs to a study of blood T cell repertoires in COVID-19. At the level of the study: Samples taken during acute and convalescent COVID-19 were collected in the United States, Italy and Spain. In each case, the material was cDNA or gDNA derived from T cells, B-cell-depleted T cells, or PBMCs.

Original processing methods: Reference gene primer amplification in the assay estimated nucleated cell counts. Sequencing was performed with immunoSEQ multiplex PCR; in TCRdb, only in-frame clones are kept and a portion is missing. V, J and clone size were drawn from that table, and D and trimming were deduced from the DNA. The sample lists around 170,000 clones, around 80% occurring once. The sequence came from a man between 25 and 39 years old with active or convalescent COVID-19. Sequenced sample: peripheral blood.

CDR3 DNA sequence: TGTGCCAGCAGCCCAGGACAGTTGTATAATTCACCCCTCCACTTT. Amino acid sequence: CASSPGQLYNSPLHF. The rearrangement joins TRBV28 to TRBJ1-6, with a tentative D call TRBD1 (6 bases). Germline V gene sequence: CDR1 MDHEN, CDR2 SYDVKM. V dropped 6 bases and J dropped 4 bases, with 13 bases sitting between them. CDR3 size: 15 residues.